This T cell receptor (beta chain) was retrieved from a study of glioma-infiltrating T cells after dendritic cell vaccination. The wider study: Between about 2003 and 2013, patients got autologous tumor lysate-pulsed dendritic cell vaccines. Dendritic cells derived from monocytes and pulsed with autologous tumor lysate formed the vaccine.

The table came from immunoSEQ multiplex PCR; TCRdb's copy has only in-frame clones and leaves some out. The sample consists of around 89,000 clones, about nine tenths of them appearing once. Fresh-frozen tumor tissue and more than two years of survival data were available for all. PBMC sampling occurred before vaccination, two weeks after the third dose, and at progression. This clonotype originated in a human donor with glioblastoma. The source material was blood, sampled before dendritic cell vaccination.

CDR3 nucleotides: TGTGCCAGCAGTGCGAACAGGGGGGGTGAGCAGTTCTTC. Amino acid sequence: CASSANRGGEQFF. The genes are TRBV27 and TRBJ2-1; tentatively, D is TRBD1 (8 bases). V was trimmed by 5 bases and J by 9 bases, leaving 14 bases between them. The CDR3 runs 13 residues. In germline, CDR1 is MNHEY, CDR2 SMNVEV (reference sequence).